The present entry profiles one TCR beta chain with its context. Its specificity is not known. The data were taken from a study of CD8 T cells in ankylosing spondylitis. The CDR3 is made up of 13 amino acids. CDR1 and CDR2 (germline): MNHEY, SVGAGI. The V gene lost 0 bases and the J gene lost 9 bases, with 11 bases spanning the gap. General observations from the study: Disease-linked clones reportedly concentrated significantly in matched ankylosing spondylitis synovial fluid. There was a TCR beta motif, made of several highly homologous variants, that appeared characteristic of ankylosing spondylitis blood. As for the disease-linked clones, they showed a CD8+ phenotype and occurred at relatively low frequencies in peripheral blood.

Generation of TCR beta libraries employed quantitative 5'-RACE incorporating molecular barcodes. From the 5' RACE reads, TCRdb called clonotypes with MiXCR, one entry per CDR3 protein. The repertoire holds about 800,000 distinct CDR3 sequences, approximately 10% seen once, with 0.51% in the top ten. The clonotype was recovered from a male donor with ankylosing spondylitis. The material sequenced was blood, either unsorted or a sorted T cell fraction (not recorded which). The chain is built from TRBV6-5 and TRBJ1-2; the D is unclear. The CDR3 region has the DNA TGTGCCAGCAGTTACTCGAGAGGGTATAGCTACACCTTC. Encoded protein: CASSYSRGYSYTF.